These 5 T cell receptor beta chains originate from one sample sequenced in a study of beta chain features in type 1 diabetes. Reverse transcription of all isolated RNA meant that expressed TCRB transcripts were sequenced. Profiling relied on immunoSEQ multiplex PCR, and the TCRdb table lists in-frame clones only, not all of them. The table includes 150,000 to 200,000 clones, approximately 9.9% detected once. What was sequenced was central memory CD4+ T cells from blood. Receptors were obtained from a woman aged 18-29 years in good health.

The rearrangement uses TRBV5-1 and TRBJ2-2, with D perhaps TRBD1 (6 bases). The CDR3 extends over 13 amino acids. The V end lost 6 bases, the J end lost 13 bases, and 19 bases lay between the germline ends. Germline CDR1 is SGHRS and CDR2 is YFSETQ. The CDR3 sequence is CASKISGAPVLFF. CDR3 sequence (DNA): TGCGCCAGCAAGATTTCAGGGGCCCCCGTGCTGTTTTTT.

This CDR3 reads CASGRAADTQYF. CDR3 DNA: TGTGCCAGCGGGAGGGCGGCAGATACGCAGTATTTT. The chain joins TRBV11-3 to TRBJ2-3, with 7 bases matching TRBD2. This CDR3 comprises 12 residues. The germline CDR1 and CDR2 sequences are SGHNT and YENEEA. The V segment lost 8 bases and the J segment 4 bases; nucleotides outside the gene matches: 3.

The table lists this clone with a few counts. Distinct nucleotide sequences in the sample also encode this CDR3. The DNA for the CDR3 is TGTGCCTGGAGTGTAGGCGGGACTAGCACAGATACGCAGTATTTT. This sequence encodes CAWSVGGTSTDTQYF. This rearrangement joins TRBV30 to TRBJ2-3; a weak D match, TRBD2 (6 bases). Germline V gene sequence: CDR1 GTSNPN, CDR2 SVGIG (reference sequence). This CDR3 is 15 amino acids long. V was cut by 0 bases and J by 0 bases, with 10 bases left in between.

The sample holds a few counts of this clone. V and J are TRBV12-5 and TRBJ2-2, with D uncertain. Between the trimmed V and J ends, which lost 8 bases and 0 bases, there was a span of 10 bases. CDR3 length: 14 residues. Germline values: CDR1 LGHNT, CDR2 FRNRAP. The CDR3 here is CASFGQANTGELFF. The CDR3 region has the DNA TGTGCTAGTTTTGGGCAGGCGAACACCGGGGAGCTGTTTTTT.

V gene TRBV6-1 combines with J gene TRBJ1-5; possibly TRBD1 for D (6 bases). The ends were cut back, 3 bases at V and 4 bases at J, with 16 bases in the middle. CDR3 length: 16 residues. Germline V gene data show CDR1 as MNHNS and CDR2 as SASEGT. DNA of the CDR3: TGTGCCAGCAGTGAGCTTGGGGGGGCCGGGAATCAGCCCCAGCATTTT. Encoded protein: CASSELGGAGNQPQHF.